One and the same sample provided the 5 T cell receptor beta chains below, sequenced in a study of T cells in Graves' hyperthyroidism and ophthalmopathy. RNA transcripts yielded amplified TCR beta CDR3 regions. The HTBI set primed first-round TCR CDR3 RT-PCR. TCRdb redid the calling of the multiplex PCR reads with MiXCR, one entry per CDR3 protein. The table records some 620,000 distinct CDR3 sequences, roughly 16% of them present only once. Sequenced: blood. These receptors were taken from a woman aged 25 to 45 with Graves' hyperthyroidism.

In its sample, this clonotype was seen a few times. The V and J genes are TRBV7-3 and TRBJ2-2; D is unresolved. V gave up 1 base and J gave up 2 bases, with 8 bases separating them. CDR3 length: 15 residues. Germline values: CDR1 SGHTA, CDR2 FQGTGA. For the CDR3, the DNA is TGTGCCAGCAGCTTAAAACAGAGAAACACCGGGGAGCTGTTTTTT. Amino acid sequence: CASSLKQRNTGELFF. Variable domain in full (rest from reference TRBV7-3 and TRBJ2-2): GAGVSQTPSNKVTEKGKYVELRCDPISGHTALYWYRQSLGQGPEFLIYFQGTGAADDSGLPNDRFFAVRPEGSVSTLKIQRTERGDSAVYLCASSLKQRNTGELFFGEGSRLTVL.

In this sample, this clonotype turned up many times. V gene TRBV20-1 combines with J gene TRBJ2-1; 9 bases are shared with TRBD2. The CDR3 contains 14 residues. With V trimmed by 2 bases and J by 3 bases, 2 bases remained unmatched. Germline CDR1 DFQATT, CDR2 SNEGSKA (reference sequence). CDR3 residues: CSARPSGDYNEQFF. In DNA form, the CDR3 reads TGCAGTGCTAGACCTAGCGGGGACTACAATGAGCAGTTCTTC.

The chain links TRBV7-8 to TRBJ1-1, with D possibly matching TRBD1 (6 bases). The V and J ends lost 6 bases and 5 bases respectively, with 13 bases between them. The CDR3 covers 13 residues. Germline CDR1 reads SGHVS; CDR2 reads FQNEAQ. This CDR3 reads CASREGVFTEAFF. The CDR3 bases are TGTGCCAGCAGGGAGGGGGTTTTTACTGAAGCTTTCTTT.

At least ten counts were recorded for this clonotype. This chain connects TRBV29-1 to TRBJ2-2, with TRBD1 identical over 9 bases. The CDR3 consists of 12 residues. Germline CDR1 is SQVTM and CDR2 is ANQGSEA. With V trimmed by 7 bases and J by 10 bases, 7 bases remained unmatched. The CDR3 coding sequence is TGCAGCGCCAGGACAGGGGCCGAGGAGCTGTTTTTT. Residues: CSARTGAEELFF.

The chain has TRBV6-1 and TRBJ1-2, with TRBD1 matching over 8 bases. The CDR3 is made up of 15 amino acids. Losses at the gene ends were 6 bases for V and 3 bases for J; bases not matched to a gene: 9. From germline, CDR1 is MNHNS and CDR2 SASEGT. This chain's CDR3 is CASSRSGQAYYGYTF. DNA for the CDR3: TGTGCCAGCAGCCGGTCGGGACAGGCCTACTATGGCTACACCTTC.